The 13 T cell receptor beta chains presented below share a single source sample, sequenced in a study of metastatic and nonmetastatic thyroid tumors (TCRdb year 2020). Before undergoing thyroid surgery, none of the patients had been given any kind of treatment. The library was obtained by PCR. Sequencing instrument: Illumina HiSeq 4000. TCRdb ran its own pipeline on the public reads, namely fastp trimming at Q25 and MiXCR clone calling, and kept in-frame beta chains. Here the sample has about 27,000 clones; roughly 17% occur a single time. The biggest ten clones account for approximately 6.1% of the sample. Sample: blood. The receptors were gathered from a male donor with papillary thyroid cancer or a benign thyroid nodule (not recorded which). Some clones in this sample may be carry-over from other donors' samples.

This clone was found many times. This chain links TRBV20-1 with TRBJ2-4, with no clear D. The CDR3 loop spans 13 amino acids. V was pared by 3 bases and J by 0 bases, with 6 bases between. Germline V gene data show CDR1 as DFQATT and CDR2 as SNEGSKA (reference sequence). The CDR3 coding sequence is TGCAGTGCTAGTTTTCTAGCCAAAAACATTCAGTACTTC. Amino acid sequence: CSASFLAKNIQYF.

This clone appeared many times. The V gene is TRBV5-1, the J gene TRBJ1-1; weak D call: TRBD1 (5 bases). Germline CDR1 and CDR2: SGHRS and YFSETQ. The V end lost 7 bases, the J end lost 3 bases, and 13 bases lay between the germline ends. The CDR3 loop spans 13 amino acids. The CDR3 protein is CASHRGGDTEAFF. In nucleotides, the CDR3 is TGCGCCAGCCACCGCGGGGGAGACACTGAAGCTTTCTTT.

This clone appeared a few times. No conserved phenylalanine or tryptophan is present at the end of the CDR3, so a read error is the likely explanation. The chain has TRBV27 and TRBJ2-1; D is possibly TRBD2 (6 bases). In germline, CDR1 is MNHEY, CDR2 SMNVEV (reference sequence). This CDR3 spans 13 amino acids. V lost 2 bases and J 11 bases, leaving 13 bases between the germline ends. As DNA, the CDR3 is TGTGCCAGCAGTTTAGATGTAGCGGAGAAGCAGTTCTTA. Amino acids: CASSLDVAEKQFL.

This clone was recorded at least ten times. The rearrangement uses TRBV20-1 and TRBJ1-3; no reliable D call. V lost 6 bases and J 6 bases, leaving 15 bases between the germline ends. Germline CDR1 and CDR2: DFQATT and SNEGSKA (reference sequence). This CDR3 region has 13 residues. The CDR3 DNA sequence: TGCAGTGCCGCACCTGCAGCGGAAAACACCATATATTTT. It yields the protein CSAAPAAENTIYF.

This clone has ten or more counts. The chain couples TRBV10-3 to TRBJ1-3; 7 bases are shared with TRBD1. This CDR3 has 14 amino acids. Trimming removed 10 bases from V and 1 base from J; junction bases left unmatched: 7. Germline V gives CDR1 ENHRY, CDR2 SYGVKD. The CDR3 nucleotides are TGTGCCACGTTCCAACAGGGGTCTGGAAACACCATATATTTT. Encoded protein: CATFQQGSGNTIYF.

At least ten counts were recorded for this clone. The V gene is TRBV10-3, the J gene TRBJ2-3; 8 bases line up with TRBD2. The CDR3 is 14 residues long. Germline loops: CDR1 ENHRY, CDR2 SYGVKD. V was pared by 7 bases and J by 2 bases, with 5 bases of the junction left unmatched. CDR3 DNA: TGTGCCATCAAGGAACTAGCGGACACAGATACGCAGTATTTT. Its translation is CAIKELADTDTQYF.

The CDR3 region is CASSLLITDYEQYF. The CDR3 DNA is TGCGCCAGCAGCTTGTTAATTACGGACTACGAGCAGTACTTC. The chain carries TRBV5-1 and TRBJ2-7; D not resolved. CDR3 size: 14 residues. V was clipped by 1 base and J by 3 bases, with 11 bases between them. Germline CDR1 is SGHRS and CDR2 is YFSETQ.

This clone appeared many times. The J gene is TRBJ1-5, the V gene TRBV28, with 10 nucleotides matching TRBD1. V lost 6 bases to trimming and J lost 5 bases; unmatched junction nucleotides: 4. The CDR3 sequence is 14 residues long. CDR1 MDHEN and CDR2 SYDVKM come from the germline V gene. CDR3 in DNA: TGTGCCAGCAGGACGACAGGGGGCGATCAGCCCCAGCATTTT. This sequence encodes CASRTTGGDQPQHF.

This chain links TRBV20-1 with TRBJ2-5, with 10 bases that match TRBD2. The CDR3 is made up of 14 amino acids. V was clipped by 5 bases and J by 9 bases; unmatched bases: 12. Looked up from germline, CDR1 is DFQATT and CDR2 is SNEGSKA (reference sequence). CDR3 sequence reads: CSAGPGLATSAQYF. The CDR3, as DNA: TGCAGTGCTGGTCCGGGACTAGCGACTTCTGCCCAGTACTTC.

This clone has a count of ten or more. The rearrangement uses TRBV3-1 and TRBJ1-4; D is perhaps TRBD1 (6 bases). Germline V CDR1 and CDR2: LGHDT, YNNKEL (reference sequence). The CDR3 has 16 residues. V was pared by 4 bases and J by 7 bases, with 19 bases between. CDR3 nucleotides: TGTGCCAGCAGCCCGATCAGACAGGCTATAAGTGAAAAACTGTTTTTT. Residues: CASSPIRQAISEKLFF.

This clone was found many times. The rearrangement uses TRBV9 and TRBJ2-1; 8 bases fit TRBD2. V lost 2 bases and J lost 8; bases outside the gene matches: 9. The CDR3 contains 15 residues. Germline lookup yields CDR1 SGDLS and CDR2 YYNGEE. CDR3 nucleotide sequence: TGTGCCAGCAGCGTCAGAGCGGGAGTCGGCGATGAGCAGTTCTTC. Its protein is CASSVRAGVGDEQFF.

This clone was observed a few times. As DNA, the CDR3 is TGTGCCAGCAGGCCACCGGGACTAGGTTTTAATGAGCAGTTCTTC. The encoded protein is CASRPPGLGFNEQFF. The chain combines TRBV27 with TRBJ2-1, with 8 nucleotides matching TRBD2. CDR3 length equals 15 residues. The J segment lost 7 bases and the V segment lost 6 bases, leaving 11 bases of the junction unmatched. Looked up from germline, CDR1 is MNHEY and CDR2 is SMNVEV (reference sequence).

This clone has at least ten counts. The chain carries TRBV19 and TRBJ1-5, with D tentatively TRBD1 (6 bases). Trimming left V 3 bases short and J 5 bases short, with 14 bases between. The CDR3 is 15 amino acids. CDR1 and CDR2 (germline): LNHDA, SQIVND (reference sequence). CDR3 sequence reads: CASSIEGQGYQPQHF. CDR3 in DNA: TGTGCCAGTAGTATCGAGGGTCAGGGGTATCAGCCCCAGCATTTT.